This TCR beta chain is drawn from a study of blood T cells in healthy people across ages. A second PCR, run for about 7 to 11 cycles, used a sample-barcoded 5' primer plus a J-beta primer mix. TCRdb itself ran the 5' RACE reads through MiXCR, one entry per CDR3 protein. The sample has roughly 800,000 distinct CDR3 sequences, 58% seen once. Trimming took 6 bases from V and 3 from J; bases not matched to a gene: 10. Germline V lookup: CDR1 SQVTM, CDR2 ANQGSEA. The CDR3 totals 14 residues. At least ten counts were recorded for this clonotype. The sequenced material came from blood. The genes are TRBV29-1 and TRBJ2-7; TRBD2 matches at 8 bases. The origin of this receptor is a man aged 30 to 39 in good health. CDR3 region: CSVAKGTSGYEQYF. As DNA, the CDR3 is TGCAGCGTGGCCAAGGGTACTAGCGGCTACGAGCAGTACTTC.